These 25 T cell receptor beta chains were all obtained from the same sample, sequenced in a study of T cell responses to AZD1222 COVID-19 vaccine. Profiled with immunoSEQ multiplex PCR; TCRdb holds only in-frame clones, not every one. The repertoire includes 100,000 to 150,000 clones, around 90% of them detected once, and 4.2% sits in the top ten. Here the sequenced sample was peripheral blood, taken on day 0 of AZD1222 vaccination. These TCRs come from an adult in good health.

This clone occurred once. This rearrangement joins TRBV6-1 to TRBJ2-1; possibly TRBD1 for D (5 bases). The CDR3 consists of 15 residues. V was clipped by 2 bases and J by 3 bases, with 11 bases between them. CDR1 is MNHNS, CDR2 SASEGT, per germline. The CDR3 loop reads CASSEQGNVYNEQFF. The CDR3 DNA is TGTGCCAGCAGTGAACAGGGTAATGTCTACAATGAGCAGTTCTTC.

The chain combines TRBV27 with TRBJ2-2; 9 bases align to TRBD1. CDR1 and CDR2 from the germline V gene are MNHEY and SMNVEV (reference sequence). The V segment lost 5 bases and the J segment 7 bases; nucleotides outside the gene matches: 11. The CDR3 runs to 16 residues. The CDR3 DNA is TGTGCCAGCAGTCTCCCTGGACAGGGGAAGATCGGGGAGCTGTTTTTT. Encoded protein: CASSLPGQGKIGELFF.

The CDR3, as DNA: TGTGCCAGCAGATCCGGGACAGGGGCTATTAACTATGGCTACACCTTC. Its protein is CASRSGTGAINYGYTF. The chain is built from TRBV7-3 and TRBJ1-2, with 10 bases fitting TRBD1. CDR1 is SGHTA and CDR2 is FQGTGA in the germline V gene. This CDR3 comprises 16 residues. V shed 6 bases and J 1 base; nucleotides not matched to a gene: 8.

The gene calls are TRBV11-3 and TRBJ2-5; D unclear. This CDR3 is 14 amino acids long. CDR1 SGHNT and CDR2 YENEEA come from the germline V gene. Between the trimmed V and J ends, which lost 3 bases and 5 bases, there was a span of 13 bases. The CDR3 region is CASSFFRMSETQYF. The CDR3 coding sequence is TGTGCCAGCAGCTTTTTCAGGATGTCGGAGACCCAGTACTTC.

This rearrangement joins TRBV15 to TRBJ1-1, with D hard to call. The CDR3 runs 13 residues. Trimming removed 0 bases from V and 5 bases from J, with 7 bases in between. From germline, CDR1 is LNHNV and CDR2 YYDKDF (reference sequence). The CDR3 here is CATSRESRTEAFF. Written as DNA, the CDR3 is TGTGCCACCAGCAGAGAAAGTAGGACTGAAGCTTTCTTT.

This clone was observed once. The chain combines TRBV24-1 with TRBJ2-5; D uncertain. Per the germline V gene, CDR1 is KGHDR and CDR2 is SFDVKD. CDR3 length: 12 residues. V was cut by 5 bases and J by 5 bases, with 8 bases left in between. CDR3 loop: CATSGPTETQYF. The CDR3 DNA reads TGTGCCACCAGTGGACCCACGGAGACCCAGTACTTC.

The rearrangement uses TRBV28 and TRBJ2-4; 9 bases are shared with TRBD2. This CDR3 region has 14 residues. Per germline, CDR1 MDHEN and CDR2 SYDVKM. Losses at the gene ends were 5 bases for V and 7 bases for J; bases not matched to a gene: 6. CDR3 in DNA: TGTGCCAGCAGTCCTAGCGGGAAGGTCAACATTCAGTACTTC. Protein sequence: CASSPSGKVNIQYF.

The rearrangement uses TRBV7-9 and TRBJ1-1; the D is unclear. This CDR3 region has 15 residues. The V and J ends lost 5 bases and 0 bases respectively, with 13 bases between them. Germline lookup yields CDR1 SEHNR and CDR2 FQNEAQ (reference sequence). For the CDR3, the DNA is TGTGCCAGCAGCACCGGACGAATTCTGAACACTGAAGCTTTCTTT. Translating gives CASSTGRILNTEAFF.

The rearrangement joins TRBV12-3 or TRBV12-4 to TRBJ1-1, with unresolved D. The CDR3 contains 13 residues. Between the trimmed V and J ends, which lost 2 bases and 7 bases, there was a span of 11 bases. The CDR3 loop is CASSLLSTREAFF. CDR3 in DNA: TGTGCCAGCAGTTTACTCAGTACCCGTGAAGCTTTCTTT.

This clone appeared a single time. CDR3 residues: CATSPWDGQGTYGYTF. The CDR3 nucleotides read TGTGCCACCAGCCCCTGGGACGGTCAGGGGACCTATGGCTACACCTTC. The J gene is TRBJ1-2, the V gene TRBV15; D possibly corresponds to TRBD1 (6 bases). CDR1 LNHNV and CDR2 YYDKDF come from the germline V gene (reference sequence). V lost 5 bases and J 4 bases, leaving 20 bases between the germline ends. This CDR3 contains 16 residues.

The V and J genes are TRBV30 and TRBJ2-3; D unresolved. This CDR3 is built from 14 residues. Germline V lookup: CDR1 GTSNPN, CDR2 SVGIG (reference sequence). Trimming took off 1 base at V and 0 bases at J, with 8 bases between the two ends. Here the CDR3 DNA reads TGTGCCTGGAGTGCGCTTACTAGCACAGATACGCAGTATTTT. It specifies CAWSALTSTDTQYF.

The chain couples TRBV6-1 to TRBJ2-1; D unclear. Germline CDR1 reads MNHNS; CDR2 reads SASEGT. V was clipped by 3 bases and J by 0 bases, with 15 bases between them. The CDR3 covers 17 residues. In DNA form, the CDR3 reads TGTGCCAGCAGTGAGGGGTTGGGGATCCGCTCCTACAATGAGCAGTTCTTC. Amino acids: CASSEGLGIRSYNEQFF.

Only a few counts were recorded for this clone. The J gene is TRBJ1-1, the V gene TRBV10-3, with D possibly matching TRBD1 (5 bases). In germline, CDR1 is ENHRY, CDR2 SYGVKD. V lost 4 bases and J 4 bases, leaving 13 bases between the germline ends. The CDR3 totals 14 residues. The CDR3 region is CAISGKEGRTEAFF. For the CDR3, the DNA is TGTGCCATCAGTGGGAAAGAGGGGCGCACTGAAGCTTTCTTT.

The rearrangement joins TRBV6-5 to TRBJ1-4; the D gene is possibly TRBD1 (5 bases). The CDR3 sequence is 13 residues long. The V gene's germline CDR1 is MNHEY and CDR2 SVGAGI. Deletions cut 8 bases from V and 8 bases from J, with 15 bases between. The chain's CDR3 is CASLNGGEEKLFF. As DNA, the CDR3 is TGTGCCAGCCTAAACGGGGGGGAAGAAAAACTGTTTTTT.

This clone was seen more than once but under ten times. This chain links TRBV6-5 with TRBJ2-7; TRBD1 aligns across 7 bases. J gave up 0 bases and V 6 bases, and 5 bases lay outside the gene matches. Per the germline V gene, CDR1 is MNHEY and CDR2 is SVGAGI. The length of the CDR3 is 14 residues. The CDR3 sequence is CASRGQSSSYEQYF. The CDR3 DNA is TGTGCCAGCAGGGGACAGAGTAGCTCCTACGAGCAGTACTTC.

This rearrangement joins TRBV6-5 to TRBJ1-5, with D possibly matching TRBD1 (6 bases). The CDR3 spans 14 residues. V was pared by 8 bases and J by 1 base, with 12 bases between. Germline V gene sequence: CDR1 MNHEY, CDR2 SVGAGI. CDR3 in amino acids: CASLRGGSNQPQHF. CDR3 sequence (DNA): TGTGCCAGCCTCAGGGGAGGGAGCAATCAGCCCCAGCATTTT.

The V call is TRBV2, the J call TRBJ2-7; D gene uncertain. The CDR3 runs to 11 residues. Germline V gene sequence: CDR1 SNHLY, CDR2 FYNNEI. Trimming cost V 8 bases and J 4 bases, with 9 bases left between them. The CDR3 nucleotides read TGTGCCAGCGGCGGAGTTTACGAGCAGTACTTC. Protein sequence: CASGGVYEQYF.

This chain connects TRBV3-1 (or the pseudogene TRBV3-2) to TRBJ2-1, with D possibly being TRBD1 (7 bases). Trimming pared 3 bases from V and 1 base from J, leaving 16 bases between. CDR1 is LGHDT, CDR2 YNNKEL, per germline (reference sequence). The CDR3 is made up of 17 amino acids. The CDR3 reads CASSHTMRGQSYNEQFF. CDR3 DNA: TGTGCCAGCAGCCACACTATGCGGGGACAGTCCTACAATGAGCAGTTCTTC.

This clone was observed a handful of times. The chain couples TRBV11-2 to TRBJ1-3; D is undetermined. In germline, CDR1 is SGHAT, CDR2 FQNNGV. The V gene lost 2 bases and the J gene lost 2 bases, with 4 bases spanning the gap. This CDR3 comprises 13 residues. The CDR3 coding sequence is TGTGCCAGCAGCTTACAGGCTGGAAACACCATATATTTT. It codes for CASSLQAGNTIYF.

This clone showed up just a few times. The rearrangement links TRBV4-1 to TRBJ1-2; 8 bases are a match to TRBD1. The CDR3 consists of 14 residues. V trimming: 6 bases; J trimming: 8 bases; junction bases outside the gene matches: 11. CDR1 is MGHRA and CDR2 is YSYEKL in the germline V gene. CDR3 region: CASRRQGAYQGYTF. The CDR3 DNA sequence: TGCGCCAGCAGGCGTCAGGGGGCTTATCAGGGCTACACCTTC.

The genes are TRBV27 and TRBJ1-3, with D maybe TRBD1 (6 bases). Between the trimmed V and J ends, which lost 6 bases and 0 bases, there was a span of 15 bases. The CDR3 has 16 residues. Germline assignment: CDR1 MNHEY and CDR2 SMNVEV (reference sequence). The CDR3 here is CASRRGGTSSGNTIYF. CDR3 nucleotide sequence: TGTGCCAGCAGAAGGGGGGGGACTAGCTCTGGAAACACCATATATTTT.

The V and J genes are TRBV4-3 and TRBJ2-1; 10 nucleotides align to TRBD2. Trimming at V came to 0 bases and at J to 3 bases, leaving 14 bases not matched to a gene. The CDR3 is 20 amino acids. Germline V gene data show CDR1 as LGHNA and CDR2 as YSLEER. In DNA, the CDR3 is TGCGCCAGCAGCCAAGACAGAGGGGCTGCGGGACTAGCGAACTACAATGAGCAGTTCTTC. Translating it yields CASSQDRGAAGLANYNEQFF.

The chain joins TRBV3-1 (or the pseudogene TRBV3-2) to TRBJ2-7; D is perhaps TRBD1 or TRBD2 (5 bases each). Trimming left V 4 bases short and J 3 bases short, with 25 bases between. Germline V gene lookup returns CDR1 LGHDT and CDR2 YNNKEL (reference sequence). The CDR3 has 18 residues. Written as DNA, the CDR3 is TGTGCCAGCAGCCCGAGCCACGGTACGGGACCAGGGAGCTACGAGCAGTACTTC. Residues: CASSPSHGTGPGSYEQYF.

The chain uses TRBV6-5 and TRBJ2-1; D is unresolved. Germline V CDR1 and CDR2: MNHEY, SVGAGI. The CDR3 extends over 14 amino acids. With 9 bases removed from V and 9 bases from J, the gap between germline ends came to 21 bases. The CDR3 region has the DNA TGTGCCAGAAGTCAGACCCCGAGTTACCCTGAGCAGTTCTTC. Translated: CARSQTPSYPEQFF.

The V and J genes are TRBV3-1 (or the pseudogene TRBV3-2) and TRBJ1-6, with no clear D. The CDR3 has 16 amino acids. Trimming shortened V by 1 base and J by 9 bases, and 16 bases separated the two germline ends. The germline V gene has CDR1 LGHDT and CDR2 YNNKEL (reference sequence). CDR3 DNA sequence: TGTGCCAGCAGCCAAGGGGCGGGGAGGCAACTTTCACCCCTCCACTTT. Protein product: CASSQGAGRQLSPLHF.